This T cell receptor (beta chain) emerged from a study of radiotherapy plus CTLA-4 blockade in lung cancer. General study points: Blood TCR clones of tumor origin expanded after radiotherapy plus ipilimumab. Response, reportedly, was best predicted by interferon-beta along with early blood T cell clone dynamics.

This clone was found once. Its target is not known. The germline V gene has CDR1 LNHDA and CDR2 SQIVND (reference sequence). V was clipped by 4 bases and J by 8 bases; unmatched bases: 5. The CDR3 loop spans 14 amino acids. Profiled with immunoSEQ multiplex PCR; TCRdb holds only in-frame clones, not every one. The repertoire holds roughly 50,000 clones, with approximately 80% as singletons. The V call is TRBV19, the J call TRBJ2-3, with 11 bases matching TRBD1. This receptor was obtained from a human donor with non-small cell lung cancer who had a partial response to radiotherapy plus ipilimumab. Material: peripheral blood, obtained from a patient treated with radiotherapy plus ipilimumab. CDR3 protein: CASSRDRGTGTQYF. The CDR3 bases are TGTGCCAGTAGTAGGGACAGGGGGACGGGTACGCAGTATTTT.